What follows are 32 T cell receptor beta chains derived from one specimen sequenced in a study of identical twins. TCRdb independently ran MiXCR on the 5' RACE reads; one entry per CDR3 protein. This repertoire shows some 1,600,000 distinct CDR3 sequences, about 32% found once; its top ten account for about 0.3%. The sequencing sample was made of cord blood. Receptors were obtained from a newborn girl in good health.

The chain joins TRBV25-1 to TRBJ1-4; D gene uncertain. The CDR3 consists of 13 residues. The germline V and J ends were trimmed by 1 base and 8 bases, with 8 bases remaining between them. The germline gives CDR1 MGHDK, CDR2 SYGVNS. CDR3 DNA sequence: TGTGCCAGCAGTGAATCCATGGGAGAAAAACTGTTTTTT. The encoded protein is CASSESMGEKLFF.

This chain uses TRBV28 with TRBJ2-1; TRBD2 matches at 9 bases. The CDR3 has 18 amino acids. Germline loops: CDR1 MDHEN, CDR2 SYDVKM. V lost 3 bases to trimming and J lost 2 bases; unmatched junction nucleotides: 11. The CDR3 region has the DNA TGTGCCAGCAGTTTTGGATTGACGAGCGGGAGGCCCTACAATGAGCAGTTCTTC. Its protein product is CASSFGLTSGRPYNEQFF.

The chain recombines TRBV7-8 with TRBJ1-2, with a tentative D call TRBD1 (6 bases). Germline CDR1 SGHVS, CDR2 FQNEAQ. V dropped 1 base and J dropped 8 bases, with 17 bases sitting between them. This CDR3 is built from 15 residues. The CDR3 DNA reads as TGTGCCAGCAGCTTAGAAGGGCTAGGGACATTGGGCTACACCTTC. This codes for CASSLEGLGTLGYTF.

The J gene is TRBJ2-5, the V gene TRBV7-2; 9 nucleotides line up with TRBD2. Trimming took 2 bases from V and 1 from J; bases not matched to a gene: 5. This CDR3 region has 16 residues. Germline CDR1 SGHTA, CDR2 FQGNSA. CDR3 coding DNA: TGTGCCAGCAGCTTAAGAACTAGCGGGCTCCAAGAGACCCAGTACTTC. Translation gives CASSLRTSGLQETQYF.

This clonotype occurred many times. The chain employs TRBV12-3 or TRBV12-4 and TRBJ1-2; possibly TRBD1 for D (5 bases). The CDR3 spans 13 residues. V gave up 7 bases and J gave up 6 bases, with 15 bases separating them. CDR3 amino acids: CASTWTTGDGYTF. The CDR3 DNA is TGTGCCAGCACCTGGACAACCGGAGATGGCTACACCTTC.

This chain links TRBV7-8 with TRBJ2-5; D not resolved. CDR1 is SGHVS, CDR2 FQNEAQ, per germline. The CDR3 consists of 17 residues. The V end lost 1 base, the J end lost 2 bases, and 17 bases lay between the germline ends. The CDR3 bases are TGTGCCAGCAGCTTAGGTTCCCTCCACTGGCGGCAAGAGACCCAGTACTTC. Translated, it gives CASSLGSLHWRQETQYF.

In its sample, this clonotype was seen many times. The chain employs TRBV6-5 and TRBJ2-1; 7 bases agree with TRBD2. CDR1 is MNHEY and CDR2 is SVGAGI in the germline V gene. V gave up 8 bases and J gave up 4 bases; unmatched junction bases: 11. The CDR3 consists of 15 residues. The CDR3 nucleotides are TGTGCCAGCTCGGTCGGGCTAGCGGAGTACAATGAGCAGTTCTTC. Translation gives CASSVGLAEYNEQFF.

This clonotype has a count of ten or more. The V call is TRBV28, the J call TRBJ2-7; 8 bases align to TRBD1. Germline assignment: CDR1 MDHEN and CDR2 SYDVKM. The CDR3 extends over 15 amino acids. V trimming: 1 base; J trimming: 0 bases; junction bases outside the gene matches: 2. CDR3 in amino acids: CASSLSGTGSYEQYF. The CDR3 DNA is TGTGCCAGCAGTTTATCCGGGACAGGCTCCTACGAGCAGTACTTC. Drawing the rest from reference TRBV28 and TRBJ2-7, the complete variable domain is DVKVTQSSRYLVKRTGEKVFLECVQDMDHENMFWYRQDPGLGLRLIYFSYDVKMKEKGDIPEGYSVSREKKERFSLILESASTNQTSMYLCASSLSGTGSYEQYFGPGTRLTVT.

This clonotype has just a few counts. The chain is built from TRBV27 and TRBJ2-1; 7 bases map to TRBD2. Germline CDR1 is MNHEY and CDR2 is SMNVEV (reference sequence). CDR3 length: 14 residues. With V trimmed by 7 bases and J by 9 bases, 12 bases remained unmatched. As DNA, the CDR3 is TGTGCCAGCACTAGCGGCTCACTTTTTAGTGAGCAGTTCTTC. Translating it yields CASTSGSLFSEQFF.

The table lists this clonotype with a few counts. The chain couples TRBV7-2 to TRBJ2-3, with 11 bases lining up with TRBD2. This CDR3 spans 17 amino acids. Germline V gives CDR1 SGHTA, CDR2 FQGNSA. After removal of 4 bases from V and 6 bases from J, the junction contained 12 bases not matched to a gene. This CDR3 reads CASSWRLAGTSPDTQYF. The CDR3 coding sequence is TGTGCCAGCAGCTGGAGACTAGCGGGAACTTCTCCGGATACGCAGTATTTT.

The chain has TRBV29-1 and TRBJ2-7; D remains unclear. The germline CDR1 and CDR2 sequences are SQVTM and ANQGSEA. The CDR3 is 11 amino acids. Trimming stripped 7 bases from V and 5 bases from J, with 12 bases between. Written as DNA, the CDR3 is TGCAGCGCCTGGACCCAGGACGAGCAGTACTTC. It yields the protein CSAWTQDEQYF.

On this clonotype: The junction does not match germline at one end; this may be a read error. The chain uses TRBV28 and TRBJ1-6; D remains unclear. The CDR3 contains 13 residues. Germline loops: CDR1 MDHEN, CDR2 SYDVKM. CDR3: CASIRDVGSPPHF. DNA of the CDR3: TGTGCCAGCATTCGCGACGTGGGTTCACCCCCCCACTTT.

This clonotype has more than one count but fewer than ten. The chain joins TRBV12-3 or TRBV12-4 to TRBJ2-1, with 8 positions matching TRBD2. The CDR3 is 15 amino acids. V shed 4 bases and J 10 bases; nucleotides not matched to a gene: 12. The CDR3 DNA is TGTGCCAGCAGTTCCCCCCCGGGACTAGTTAAAGAGCAGTTCTTC. Its translation: CASSSPPGLVKEQFF.

The CDR3 is CASKGQGRTEAFF. Here the CDR3 DNA reads TGTGCCAGCAAGGGACAGGGGAGGACTGAAGCTTTCTTT. This chain uses TRBV10-3 with TRBJ1-1, with 10 bases lining up with TRBD1. The trim removed 10 bases at V and 5 bases at J, leaving 7 bases unmatched. Looked up from germline, CDR1 is ENHRY and CDR2 is SYGVKD. The CDR3 totals 13 residues.

Points on this clonotype: A much larger clone differs by one base, so this may be a read error. The chain combines TRBV27 with TRBJ2-3; D possibly uses TRBD1 or TRBD2 (5 bases each). The CDR3 extends over 16 amino acids. Trimming removed 3 bases at V and 1 base at J, with 14 bases between. From germline, CDR1 is MNHEY and CDR2 SMNVEV (reference sequence). DNA for the CDR3: TGTGCCAGCAGTTTCTGGGCAGGGAGAGGCACAGATACGCAGTATTTT. Translated: CASSFWAGRGTDTQYF.

This chain connects TRBV7-2 to TRBJ1-2; 9 positions match TRBD1. Per the germline V gene, CDR1 is SGHTA and CDR2 is FQGNSA. The CDR3 consists of 15 residues. J was trimmed by 7 bases and V by 1 base; bases with no gene match: 7. CDR3 sequence: CASSLGGTGYSGYTF. CDR3 DNA: TGTGCCAGCAGCTTAGGAGGGACAGGGTATAGTGGCTACACCTTC.

This clonotype has a handful of counts. The chain joins TRBV27 to TRBJ2-3, with TRBD2 matching over 8 bases. The CDR3 consists of 15 residues. The junction had 4 bases not matched to a gene; V was cut back by 0 bases and J by 5 bases. Germline V gives CDR1 MNHEY, CDR2 SMNVEV (reference sequence). The chain's CDR3 is CASSLSRLAGDTQYF. For the CDR3, the DNA is TGTGCCAGCAGTTTATCGCGGCTAGCGGGAGATACGCAGTATTTT.

The chain couples TRBV12-3 or TRBV12-4 to TRBJ1-2; 10 bases match TRBD1. Trimming took 5 bases from V and 4 from J; bases not matched to a gene: 10. The CDR3 loop spans 16 amino acids. CDR3 nucleotides: TGTGCCAGCAGTACCCGACAGGGGGCATTGCCCTATGGCTACACCTTC. The encoded protein is CASSTRQGALPYGYTF.

Only a few counts were recorded for this clonotype. The rearrangement links TRBV3-1 to TRBJ2-7; D might be TRBD2 (6 bases). Trimming removed 0 bases at V and 0 bases at J, with 12 bases between. The CDR3 is made up of 16 amino acids. CDR1 is LGHDT and CDR2 is YNNKEL in the germline V gene (reference sequence). CDR3 residues: CASSQDQRAHSYEQYF. The CDR3 coding sequence is TGTGCCAGCAGCCAAGATCAGCGGGCCCACTCCTACGAGCAGTACTTC.

The chain joins TRBV20-1 to TRBJ1-2, with D possibly matching TRBD1 (6 bases). Germline lookup yields CDR1 DFQATT and CDR2 SNEGSKA (reference sequence). This CDR3 spans 11 amino acids. Deletions cut 1 base from V and 8 bases from J, with 8 bases between. The CDR3 loop reads CSARVGQGYTF. DNA of the CDR3: TGCAGTGCTAGAGTTGGACAGGGCTACACCTTC.

The V and J genes are TRBV6-5 and TRBJ2-5; D perhaps matches TRBD1 (6 bases). The V and J ends lost 5 bases and 3 bases respectively, with 13 bases between them. This CDR3 is built from 14 residues. Germline V gene sequence: CDR1 MNHEY, CDR2 SVGAGI. The CDR3 reads CASSRDRREETQYF. CDR3 in DNA: TGTGCCAGCAGTCGAGACAGGCGGGAAGAGACCCAGTACTTC.

Turning to this clonotype: Relative to the germline gene, one junction end is altered; a read error may explain this. The chain is built from TRBV11-2 and TRBJ2-7; D is unclear. The CDR3 contains 14 residues. Per the germline V gene, CDR1 is SGHAT and CDR2 is FQNNGV. In DNA form, the CDR3 reads TGTGCCAGCACCTTAAACCCCAAGCACTACGAGCAGTACTTC. Protein product: CASTLNPKHYEQYF.

The sample holds a few counts of this clonotype. The V and J genes are TRBV7-9 and TRBJ2-5; D uncertain. CDR3 length: 13 residues. Trimming removed 6 bases at V and 0 bases at J, with 8 bases between. The germline gives CDR1 SEHNR, CDR2 FQNEAQ (reference sequence). The CDR3 sequence is CASSFSHQETQYF. The CDR3 nucleotides read TGTGCCAGCAGTTTTAGTCACCAAGAGACCCAGTACTTC.

J is TRBJ2-3 and V is TRBV20-1; D is possibly TRBD2 (7 bases). CDR3 length equals 14 residues. V gave up 5 bases and J gave up 6 bases, with 18 bases separating them. Germline CDR1 DFQATT, CDR2 SNEGSKA (reference sequence). As DNA, the CDR3 is TGCAGTGCTGGAAGGGGGGGGGGCTCGGATACGCAGTATTTT. Translation gives CSAGRGGGSDTQYF.

This sequence joins TRBV9 and TRBJ2-1, with D perhaps matching TRBD2 (6 bases). CDR1 is SGDLS, CDR2 YYNGEE, per germline. Trimming removed 0 bases from V and 9 bases from J, with 13 bases in between. The CDR3 is made up of 14 amino acids. The DNA for the CDR3 is TGTGCCAGCAGCGTAGGGGTACTAGCTCTTGAGCAGTTCTTC. Its translation: CASSVGVLALEQFF.

CDR3 sequence (DNA): TGTGCCAGCAGCTTGAGGGGCCCTAATGAAAAACTGTTTTTT. Protein: CASSLRGPNEKLFF. This chain uses TRBV7-2 with TRBJ1-4, with D possibly being TRBD1 (5 bases). The CDR3 length is 14 residues. V was clipped by 3 bases and J by 3 bases, with 8 bases between them. Per the germline V gene, CDR1 is SGHTA and CDR2 is FQGNSA.

The chain has TRBV28 and TRBJ1-6; D ambiguous. Germline CDR1 and CDR2: MDHEN and SYDVKM. The CDR3 totals 15 residues. V lost 5 bases and J 8 bases, leaving 16 bases between the germline ends. The CDR3, as DNA: TGTGCCAGCAGTCCCATGACACCTCCCTATTCACCCCTCCACTTT. Translating it yields CASSPMTPPYSPLHF.

The chain carries TRBV4-2 and TRBJ2-7; TRBD2 matches 7 bases. From germline, CDR1 is LGHNA and CDR2 YNFKEQ. There are 15 residues in the CDR3. Unmatched junction bases numbered 10, after V lost 1 base and J lost 7 bases. The CDR3 region has the DNA TGTGCCAGCAGCCAAGCGCGGGAGAGGTACAATGAGCAGTACTTC. It is translated as CASSQARERYNEQYF.

This clonotype has just a few counts. The chain carries TRBV12-3 or TRBV12-4 and TRBJ1-2, with D possibly being TRBD1 (6 bases). Trimming pared 1 base from V and 4 bases from J, leaving 13 bases between. This CDR3 has 15 residues. CDR3 DNA sequence: TGTGCCAGCAGTTTAGTTGGGGGCCGCCGCTATGGCTACACCTTC. It encodes CASSLVGGRRYGYTF.

This chain joins TRBV7-8 and TRBJ2-1; TRBD2 agrees at 9 bases. The germline gives CDR1 SGHVS, CDR2 FQNEAQ. V lost 4 bases, J lost 8 bases, and 9 bases stayed unmatched. CDR3 length: 15 residues. CDR3 protein: CASSSERGVEDEQFF. CDR3 bases: TGTGCCAGCAGCTCAGAGCGGGGGGTTGAGGATGAGCAGTTCTTC.

The chain carries TRBV20-1 and TRBJ2-5; no firm D call. The germline V and J ends were trimmed by 5 bases and 5 bases, with 12 bases remaining between them. This CDR3 has 12 residues. Germline CDR1 reads DFQATT; CDR2 reads SNEGSKA (reference sequence). CDR3 bases: TGCAGTGCTGGTCCAAGGCGGGAGACCCAGTACTTC. Translated, it gives CSAGPRRETQYF.

This clonotype was seen only a few times. The rearrangement links TRBV20-1 to TRBJ1-2; TRBD1 might be the D (5 bases). This CDR3 has 13 residues. Per germline, CDR1 DFQATT and CDR2 SNEGSKA (reference sequence). The germline V and J ends were trimmed by 3 bases and 4 bases, with 12 bases remaining between them. CDR3 region: CSASAQGGYGYTF. CDR3 DNA sequence: TGCAGTGCTAGTGCCCAGGGTGGCTATGGCTACACCTTC.